A single sample gave rise to the 12 T cell receptor beta chains below, sequenced in a study of blood T cell repertoires in COVID-19. Some clones are missing from TCRdb's copy, which holds only in-frame ones; the method was immunoSEQ multiplex PCR. The top ten hold around 5.4% of the sample, which has approximately 100,000 clones, roughly 90% seen once. The sample consisted of peripheral blood. The receptor set was obtained from an older man with acute or convalescent COVID-19.

This clone was detected once. The chain joins TRBV9 to TRBJ2-1; the D is unclear. The V gene's germline CDR1 is SGDLS and CDR2 YYNGEE. V lost 0 bases and J lost 0, with 7 bases in between. The CDR3 extends over 15 amino acids. The CDR3 is CASSVGASSYNEQFF. The DNA of the CDR3 is TGTGCCAGCAGCGTAGGGGCCTCCTCCTACAATGAGCAGTTCTTC.

The rearrangement links TRBV7-3 to TRBJ1-2; D unresolved. The germline gives CDR1 SGHTA, CDR2 FQGTGA. The CDR3 has 15 amino acids. V lost 2 bases and J 7 bases, leaving 17 bases between the germline ends. As DNA, the CDR3 is TGTGCCAGCAGCTTAGGTTGGGAAAAGGAGGGTGGCTACACCTTC. Translated: CASSLGWEKEGGYTF.

The CDR3 DNA reads as TGTGCCAGCAGTGAATCGGGACTAGAGGGCGAGCAGTACTTC. Protein: CASSESGLEGEQYF. This chain uses TRBV25-1 with TRBJ2-7; 8 nucleotides agree with TRBD2. This CDR3 is built from 14 residues. The V segment lost 1 base and the J segment 6 bases; nucleotides outside the gene matches: 5. Germline lookup yields CDR1 MGHDK and CDR2 SYGVNS.

The chain links TRBV5-5 to TRBJ1-6; 8 bases agree with TRBD1. There are 14 residues in the CDR3. Trimming took 6 bases from V and 9 from J; bases not matched to a gene: 8. Germline V gene sequence: CDR1 SGHKS, CDR2 YYEKEE (reference sequence). For the CDR3, the DNA is TGTGCCAGCAAACTTGGGACAGGAGGTTCACCCCTCCACTTT. It translates to CASKLGTGGSPLHF.

The chain couples TRBV6-2 or TRBV6-3 to TRBJ2-7; D is undetermined. Trimming stripped 6 bases from V and 0 bases from J, with 6 bases between. The V gene's germline CDR1 is MNHEY and CDR2 SVGEGT. The CDR3 consists of 12 residues. CDR3 sequence (DNA): TGTGCCAGCAGCCCCAGCTCCTACGAGCAGTACTTC. It encodes CASSPSSYEQYF.

This sequence joins TRBV5-8 and TRBJ1-1; a weak D match, TRBD1 (6 bases). CDR1 and CDR2 (germline): SGHTS, YDEGEE. This CDR3 comprises 15 residues. V dropped 4 bases and J dropped 5 bases, with 18 bases sitting between them. DNA of the CDR3: TGTGCCAGCAGCGTGGGTCGGGGGGCGAGGACTGAAGCTTTCTTT. It yields the protein CASSVGRGARTEAFF.

This chain joins TRBV6-6 and TRBJ1-4, with TRBD1 as a possible D gene (6 bases). The CDR3 sequence is 15 residues long. Trimming left V 4 bases short and J 5 bases short, with 14 bases between. Germline V gives CDR1 MNHNY, CDR2 SVGAGI (reference sequence). The CDR3 is CASSSHRDPNEKLFF. The CDR3 nucleotides are TGTGCCAGCAGTTCCCACAGGGACCCAAATGAAAAACTGTTTTTT.

Only one count was recorded for this clone. One junction end does not reproduce the germline sequence, and a read error may be involved. J is TRBJ2-7 and V is TRBV6-5; 9 bases line up with TRBD2. The CDR3 contains 15 residues. Germline CDR1 reads MNHEY; CDR2 reads SVGAGI. CDR3 in amino acids: CASSLPGLASSEQYF. The CDR3 nucleotides read TGTGCCAGTTCACTTCCGGGACTAGCATCCTCCGAGCAGTACTTC.

V and J are TRBV24-1 and TRBJ2-7, with D possibly being TRBD2 (5 bases). This CDR3 spans 15 amino acids. Germline loops: CDR1 KGHDR, CDR2 SFDVKD. V lost 3 bases and J lost 7, with 18 bases in between. CDR3 amino acids: CATSDTTSPTGEQYF. Written as DNA, the CDR3 is TGTGCCACCAGTGATACCACAAGCCCCACGGGGGAGCAGTACTTC.

The V gene is TRBV27, the J gene TRBJ2-3; D is unresolved. V was shortened by 6 bases and J by 3 bases, with 10 bases between the two germline ends. CDR3 length equals 13 residues. Germline V gene data show CDR1 as MNHEY and CDR2 as SMNVEV (reference sequence). The CDR3 DNA reads as TGTGCCAGCAGGAGAGATCTAACAGATACGCAGTATTTT. Amino acid sequence: CASRRDLTDTQYF.

The chain employs TRBV27 and TRBJ1-5, with D tentatively TRBD1 (6 bases). Trimming took off 5 bases at V and 7 bases at J, with 12 bases between the two ends. The CDR3 is made up of 13 amino acids. The germline CDR1 and CDR2 sequences are MNHEY and SMNVEV (reference sequence). The CDR3 here is CASSARGGQPQHF. CDR3 nucleotides: TGTGCCAGCAGTGCCAGGGGTGGGCAGCCCCAGCATTTT.

The rearrangement uses TRBV29-1 and TRBJ2-1; 8 bases map to TRBD2. This CDR3 comprises 14 residues. V dropped 6 bases and J dropped 9; count of bases not matched to a gene: 13. Germline loops: CDR1 SQVTM, CDR2 ANQGSEA. The CDR3 DNA sequence: TGCAGCGTCCTGTGGGCGGGAGGTAGCGGTGAGCAGTTCTTC. Its translation is CSVLWAGGSGEQFF.